This TCR beta chain was found in a study of T cell changes during pregnancy in multiple sclerosis. Trimming cost V 3 bases and J 0 bases, with 14 bases left between them. Germline loops: CDR1 SGHRS, CDR2 YFSETQ. The length of the CDR3 is 16 residues. TCRdb's table, derived via immunoSEQ multiplex PCR, lists solely in-frame clones and lacks some. The profile shows around 130,000 clones, around 93% of them singletons. This receptor was identified in a female donor with multiple sclerosis, enrolled in a pregnancy study. The sample was peripheral blood, taken before pregnancy. The chain joins TRBV5-1 to TRBJ2-3; D possibly corresponds to TRBD2 (6 bases). In nucleotides, the CDR3 is TGCGCCAGCAGCTCGAGAGCGGGTTCTAGCACAGATACGCAGTATTTT. This translates into CASSSRAGSSTDTQYF.